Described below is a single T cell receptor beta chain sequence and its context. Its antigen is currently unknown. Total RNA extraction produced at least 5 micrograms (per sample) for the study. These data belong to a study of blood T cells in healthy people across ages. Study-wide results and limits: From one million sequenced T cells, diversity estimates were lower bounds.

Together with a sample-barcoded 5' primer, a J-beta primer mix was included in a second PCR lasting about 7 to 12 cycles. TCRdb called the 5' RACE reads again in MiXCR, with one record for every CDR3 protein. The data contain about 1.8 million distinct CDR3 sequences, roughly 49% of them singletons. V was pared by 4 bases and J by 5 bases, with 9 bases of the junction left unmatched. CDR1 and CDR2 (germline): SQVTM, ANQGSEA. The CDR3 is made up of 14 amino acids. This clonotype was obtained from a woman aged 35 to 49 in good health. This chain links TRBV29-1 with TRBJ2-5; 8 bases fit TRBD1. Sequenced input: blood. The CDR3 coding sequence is TGCAGCGTTGGAGGACAGGGAGTTGTGGAGACCCAGTACTTC. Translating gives CSVGGQGVVETQYF.